The T cell receptor (beta chain) described here comes from a study of PD-1 blockade in classical Hodgkin lymphoma. Study context: Each patient was given nivolumab 3 mg/kg through a vein every 2 weeks. Study-wide results and limits: Why the repertoires differ is still unclear, perhaps disease activity or prior therapy.

With 6 bases removed from V and 1 base from J, the gap between germline ends came to 9 bases. Germline lookup yields CDR1 WNHNN and CDR2 SYGVQD (reference sequence). The CDR3 is 13 amino acids. Note on this clone: No antigen is known for it.

Time point given: cycle 4 day 1 (C4D1), after less than 7 weeks of nivolumab. All patients experienced relapse after autologous stem cell transplantation, and brentuximab vedotin exposure was variable. The table came from immunoSEQ multiplex PCR; TCRdb's copy has only in-frame clones and leaves some out. The table records 20,000 to 30,000 clones, around 74% of them present only once. The chain combines TRBV10-1 with TRBJ1-1; no firm D call. The TCR comes from a human donor with classical Hodgkin lymphoma. The input for sequencing was peripheral blood mononuclear cells (PBMCs), taken before the fourth cycle of nivolumab. The CDR3 region is CASRVGRNTEAFF. CDR3 DNA: TGCGCCAGCAGGGTGGGAAGGAACACTGAAGCTTTCTTT.